This T cell receptor (beta chain) stems from a study of T cells in Graves' hyperthyroidism and ophthalmopathy. Across the whole study: Staff took peripheral blood when the initial diagnosis was made, before any treatment began. Study-level points and caveats: The model foresaw ophthalmopathy a median roughly 6.3 months prior to onset.

In its sample, this clonotype was seen many times. No antigen is known for it. The CDR3 is made up of 16 amino acids. Germline CDR1 and CDR2: KGHSH and LQKENI. V shed 2 bases and J shed 3 bases, with 16 bases lying between them. A sample of blood taken at first hyperthyroidism diagnosis preceded any ophthalmopathy symptoms. The PBMCs had their origin in 10 ml of fresh peripheral blood. The CDR3 regions of TCR beta were amplified from RNA transcripts. HTBI primers were employed in a first-round RT-PCR of the TCR CDR3. One entry per CDR3 protein results from TCRdb running MiXCR on the multiplex PCR reads. Of hundreds of thousands of distinct CDR3 sequences listed, about 14% are singletons.

The sequence derives from a young woman with Graves' hyperthyroidism that later progressed to Graves' ophthalmopathy. What was sequenced was blood. V usage is TRBV18 and J usage is TRBJ2-5; D possibly uses TRBD1 or TRBD2 (5 bases each). CDR3 sequence: CASSPGTVQGEETQYF. The CDR3 nucleotides read TGTGCCAGCTCACCAGGGACGGTACAAGGGGAAGAGACCCAGTACTTC.